This is a list of T cell receptor beta chains from one sample in a study of T cells in Graves' hyperthyroidism and ophthalmopathy. In TCRdb, the multiplex PCR reads were re-called with MiXCR into one record per CDR3 protein. Among under 40,000 distinct CDR3 sequences listed, 52% were seen once. Sequencing used blood. These receptors came from a man in his forties with Graves' ophthalmopathy. CDR3s include the opening cysteine and the closing phenylalanine or tryptophan. Each record gives: J gene, V gene, clone size, D gene, CDR3 protein. The D gene is left open where the match is weak. Part of the rows lack a size; the others show once, few, many or a class for expanded clones.

j_gene: TRBJ2-3
v_gene: TRBV6-1
abundance: many
d_gene: .
CDR3aa: CASSVRTDSTDTQYF

j_gene: TRBJ1-6
v_gene: TRBV24-1
abundance: .
d_gene: .
CDR3aa: CATSVSGGHDDSPLHF

j_gene: TRBJ1-3
v_gene: TRBV14
abundance: .
d_gene: TRBD1
CDR3aa: CASSQDTKETGRSGNTIYF

j_gene: TRBJ1-2
v_gene: TRBV7-9
abundance: .
d_gene: TRBD1
CDR3aa: CASSLPGTVYGDGYTF

j_gene: TRBJ2-3
v_gene: TRBV5-4
abundance: many
d_gene: TRBD1
CDR3aa: CASSLRTGSYSDTQYF

j_gene: TRBJ2-6
v_gene: TRBV10-3
abundance: .
d_gene: .
CDR3aa: CAISKTGLCSGANVLTF

j_gene: TRBJ2-4
v_gene: TRBV6-5
abundance: .
d_gene: .
CDR3aa: CASSPVGGAAKNIQYF

j_gene: TRBJ2-1
v_gene: TRBV9
abundance: .
d_gene: TRBD1
CDR3aa: CASSVGWGQDNEQFF

j_gene: TRBJ2-5
v_gene: TRBV5-8
abundance: many
d_gene: TRBD2
CDR3aa: CASSLGGTSVGETQYF

j_gene: TRBJ2-3
v_gene: TRBV11-2
abundance: many
d_gene: TRBD2
CDR3aa: CASRLAGVTDTQYF

j_gene: TRBJ2-7
v_gene: TRBV7-2
abundance: medium-sized
d_gene: .
CDR3aa: CASSRPGQQQYF

j_gene: TRBJ2-1
v_gene: TRBV6-1
abundance: many
d_gene: TRBD1
CDR3aa: CASSPRRGQNEQFF

j_gene: TRBJ2-7
v_gene: TRBV9
abundance: .
d_gene: .
CDR3aa: CASSAQDGYKQYF

j_gene: TRBJ2-7
v_gene: TRBV14
abundance: many
d_gene: .
CDR3aa: CASSQGALTGEQYF

j_gene: TRBJ2-5
v_gene: TRBV9
abundance: many
d_gene: TRBD2
CDR3aa: CASSPGLAGETQYF

j_gene: TRBJ1-5
v_gene: TRBV10-3
abundance: .
d_gene: .
CDR3aa: CAIRAGGPQHF

j_gene: TRBJ2-7
v_gene: TRBV20-1
abundance: .
d_gene: TRBD2
CDR3aa: CSASSTGGGRSYEQYF

j_gene: TRBJ1-2
v_gene: TRBV28
abundance: many
d_gene: .
CDR3aa: CASSFEAPRGYTF

j_gene: TRBJ1-6
v_gene: TRBV20-1
abundance: once
d_gene: .
CDR3aa: CSASGNSYNSPLHF

j_gene: TRBJ2-1
v_gene: TRBV20-1
abundance: many
d_gene: TRBD2
CDR3aa: CSARLAGTSYNEQFF

j_gene: TRBJ2-3
v_gene: TRBV7-2
abundance: medium-sized
d_gene: .
CDR3aa: CASSLAVGVWGTDTQYF

j_gene: TRBJ1-5
v_gene: TRBV19
abundance: many
d_gene: TRBD1
CDR3aa: CASSLGTGGLDQPQHF

j_gene: TRBJ2-1
v_gene: TRBV29-1
abundance: medium-sized
d_gene: .
CDR3aa: CSGRPGPNWGNEQFF

j_gene: TRBJ2-7
v_gene: TRBV10-3
abundance: .
d_gene: .
CDR3aa: CAISKTGSDDEQYF

j_gene: TRBJ2-1
v_gene: TRBV5-1
abundance: .
d_gene: .
CDR3aa: CAGSLEPGSVGNEQFF

j_gene: TRBJ1-2
v_gene: TRBV4-1
abundance: .
d_gene: .
CDR3aa: CASSQARGFGGYTF

j_gene: TRBJ2-5
v_gene: TRBV19
abundance: many
d_gene: TRBD2
CDR3aa: CASSHASLAVGETQYF

j_gene: TRBJ2-5
v_gene: TRBV20-1
abundance: many
d_gene: TRBD1
CDR3aa: CSARDLVRPGGTQYF

j_gene: TRBJ1-1
v_gene: TRBV5-5
abundance: .
d_gene: TRBD1
CDR3aa: CASSLGQGRGTEAFF

j_gene: TRBJ1-5
v_gene: TRBV2
abundance: many
d_gene: TRBD1
CDR3aa: CASSPHRARGHQPQHF

j_gene: TRBJ1-6
v_gene: TRBV18
abundance: .
d_gene: .
CDR3aa: CASSPAGAYNSPLHF

j_gene: TRBJ2-5
v_gene: TRBV7-2
abundance: many
d_gene: .
CDR3aa: CASSPPWGKETQYF

j_gene: TRBJ1-2
v_gene: TRBV6-5
abundance: many
d_gene: .
CDR3aa: CASTRDPGLGYTF

j_gene: TRBJ2-7
v_gene: TRBV7-2
abundance: .
d_gene: TRBD1
CDR3aa: CASSLAIQGATEQYF

j_gene: TRBJ1-5
v_gene: TRBV19
abundance: .
d_gene: TRBD1
CDR3aa: CASSPRGQGNQPQHF

j_gene: TRBJ2-1
v_gene: TRBV6-4
abundance: many
d_gene: TRBD1
CDR3aa: CASSDSTGGYNEQFF

j_gene: TRBJ1-5
v_gene: TRBV20-1
abundance: .
d_gene: .
CDR3aa: CSVFSGGNSYEHF